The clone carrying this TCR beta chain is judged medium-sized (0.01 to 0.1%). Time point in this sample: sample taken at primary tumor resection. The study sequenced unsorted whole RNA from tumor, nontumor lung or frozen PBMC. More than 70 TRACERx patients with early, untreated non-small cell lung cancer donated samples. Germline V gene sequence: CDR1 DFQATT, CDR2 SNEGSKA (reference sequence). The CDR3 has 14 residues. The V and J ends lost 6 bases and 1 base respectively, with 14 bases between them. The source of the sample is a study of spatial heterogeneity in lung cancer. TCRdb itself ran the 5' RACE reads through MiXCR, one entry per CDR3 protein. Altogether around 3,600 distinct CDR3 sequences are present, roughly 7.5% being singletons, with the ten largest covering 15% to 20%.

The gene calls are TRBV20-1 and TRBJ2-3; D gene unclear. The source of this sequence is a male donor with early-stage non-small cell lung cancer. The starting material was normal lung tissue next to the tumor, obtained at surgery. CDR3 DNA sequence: TGCAGTGCCCACTCTGGGTTGGGCACAGATACGCAGTATTTT. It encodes CSAHSGLGTDTQYF.